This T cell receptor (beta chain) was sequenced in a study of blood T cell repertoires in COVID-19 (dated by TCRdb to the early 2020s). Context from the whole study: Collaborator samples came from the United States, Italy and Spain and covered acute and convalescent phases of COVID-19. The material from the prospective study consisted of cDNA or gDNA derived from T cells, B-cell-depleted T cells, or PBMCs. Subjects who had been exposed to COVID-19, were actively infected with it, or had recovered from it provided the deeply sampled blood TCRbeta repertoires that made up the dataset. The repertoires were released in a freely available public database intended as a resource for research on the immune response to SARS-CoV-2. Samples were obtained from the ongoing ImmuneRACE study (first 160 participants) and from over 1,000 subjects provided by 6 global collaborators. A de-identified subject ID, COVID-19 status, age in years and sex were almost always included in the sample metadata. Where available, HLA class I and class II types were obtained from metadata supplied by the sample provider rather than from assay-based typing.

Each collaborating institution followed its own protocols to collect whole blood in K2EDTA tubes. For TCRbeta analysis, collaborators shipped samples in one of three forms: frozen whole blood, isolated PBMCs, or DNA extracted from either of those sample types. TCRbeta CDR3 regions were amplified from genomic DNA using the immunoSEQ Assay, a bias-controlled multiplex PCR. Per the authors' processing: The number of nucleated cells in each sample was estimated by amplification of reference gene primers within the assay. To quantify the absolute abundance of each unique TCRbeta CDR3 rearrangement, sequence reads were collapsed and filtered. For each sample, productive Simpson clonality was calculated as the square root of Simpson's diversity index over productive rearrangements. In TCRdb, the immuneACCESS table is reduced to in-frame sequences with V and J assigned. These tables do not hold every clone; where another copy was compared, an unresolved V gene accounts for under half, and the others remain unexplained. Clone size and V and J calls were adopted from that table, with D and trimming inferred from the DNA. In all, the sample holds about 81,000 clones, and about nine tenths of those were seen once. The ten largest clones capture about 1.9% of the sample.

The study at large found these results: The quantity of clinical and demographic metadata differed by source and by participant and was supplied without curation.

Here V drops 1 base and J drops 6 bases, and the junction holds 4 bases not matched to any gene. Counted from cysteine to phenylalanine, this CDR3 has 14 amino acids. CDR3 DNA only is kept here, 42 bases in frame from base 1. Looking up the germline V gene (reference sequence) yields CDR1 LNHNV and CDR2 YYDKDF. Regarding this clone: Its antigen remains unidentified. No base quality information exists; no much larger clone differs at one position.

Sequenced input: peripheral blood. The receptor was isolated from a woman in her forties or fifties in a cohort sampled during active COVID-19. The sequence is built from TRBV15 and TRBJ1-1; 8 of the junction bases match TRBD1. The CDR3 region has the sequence CATSRVQGVPEAFF. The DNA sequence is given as TGTGCCACCAGCAGAGTACAGGGGGTACCTGAAGCTTTCTTT.